The present entry profiles one T cell receptor (beta chain) with its context. Its antigen remains unidentified. This sample is drawn from a study of metastatic and nonmetastatic thyroid tumors. Looking at the study overall: Comparative analysis of repertoires was undertaken across blood and tumor or nodule tissue obtained from malignant and benign thyroid patients.

No patient had received any treatment before thyroid surgery. General study findings and limits: As reported, TCR beta diversity in blood and tumor was significantly higher in malignant thyroid tumors than in benign nodules.

In the source study's methods: Using the CDR3 differences seen across clinicopathological groups, the authors built a distant-metastasis classifier for papillary thyroid cancer, which was meant to discriminate distant-metastatic patients. TCRdb redid the clone calls on the PCR reads using MiXCR. It is TCRdb's table, rather than the study itself, that gives the V and J calls and clone size. This sample has some 26,000 clones, with around 3.5% found just once. Sequencing was performed on blood. This TCR derives from a male donor with papillary thyroid cancer or a benign thyroid nodule (not recorded which). Some clones in this sample may be carry-over from other donors' samples.

The CDR3 sequence: CASSFGSGGFTEAFF. CDR3 DNA: TGTGCCAGCAGTTTTGGATCGGGGGGATTCACTGAAGCTTTCTTT. The chain links TRBV12-3 or TRBV12-4 to TRBJ1-1; D is perhaps TRBD1 (5 bases). The CDR3 runs 15 residues. V was clipped by 3 bases and J by 4 bases, with 15 bases between them.